These 3 T cell receptor beta chains share one sample of origin, sequenced in a study of blood T cell repertoires in COVID-19. Measured with immunoSEQ multiplex PCR; TCRdb has only the in-frame clones, and not every one. The sample has some 380,000 clones, nearly 90% seen once; the top ten hold roughly 1.9%. Sample: PBMCs or T cells enriched from blood (not recorded which). All receptors derive from a middle-aged woman with acute COVID-19.

The chain joins TRBV6-4 to TRBJ2-5, with no clear D. V was cut by 1 base and J by 6 bases, with 15 bases left in between. The CDR3 consists of 15 residues. CDR1 is MRHNA, CDR2 SNTAGT, per germline. The CDR3 nucleotides are TGTGCCAGCAGTGACTTCGGGTACTACTGGAAGACCCAGTACTTC. Its protein product is CASSDFGYYWKTQYF.

The chain carries TRBV7-9 and TRBJ2-1; D unclear. CDR3 length equals 15 residues. Between the trimmed V and J ends, which lost 2 bases and 5 bases, there was a span of 13 bases. Germline CDR1 is SEHNR and CDR2 is FQNEAQ (reference sequence). The CDR3 here is CASSLWQDRNNEQFF. The CDR3 region has the DNA TGTGCCAGCAGCTTATGGCAGGATCGAAACAATGAGCAGTTCTTC.

The rearrangement joins TRBV11-2 to TRBJ1-4; 9 bases match TRBD1. V gave up 3 bases and J gave up 4 bases; unmatched junction bases: 6. This CDR3 has 16 amino acids. Looked up from germline, CDR1 is SGHAT and CDR2 is FQNNGV. CDR3 sequence reads: CASSFGTGSSNEKLFF. The DNA of the CDR3 is TGTGCCAGCAGCTTCGGGACAGGGTCGAGTAATGAAAAACTGTTTTTT. The full variable domain, rest sourced from reference TRBV11-2 and TRBJ1-4, is EAGVAQSPRYKIIEKRQSVAFWCNPISGHATLYWYQQILGQGPKLLIQFQNNGVVDDSQLPKDRFSAERLKGVDSTLKIQPAKLEDSAVYLCASSFGTGSSNEKLFFGSGTQLSVL.